Presented here are 2 T cell receptor beta chains from one specimen sequenced in a study of blood T cell repertoires in COVID-19. Libraries were prepared by immunoSEQ multiplex PCR; TCRdb keeps only in-frame clonotypes and omits some of them. The data hold around 300,000 clones, with around 87% observed a single time. The sample consisted of peripheral blood. The receptors were gathered from a middle-aged man with active or convalescent COVID-19.

Comment on this clone: This CDR3 is also generated by other DNA sequences in the sample. The chain joins TRBV6-5 to TRBJ1-5; perhaps TRBD1 as D (5 bases). Trimming cost V 6 bases and J 5 bases, with 11 bases left between them. Germline V CDR1 and CDR2: MNHEY, SVGAGI. CDR3 length equals 13 residues. CDR3 DNA: TGTGCCAGCAGCGGGGACTATCATCAGCCCCAGCATTTT. Its protein product is CASSGDYHQPQHF.

The rearrangement uses TRBV11-1 and TRBJ2-5; no definite D call. This CDR3 has 14 residues. With 2 bases removed from V and 2 bases from J, the gap between germline ends came to 9 bases. The germline V gene has CDR1 SGHAT and CDR2 FQDESV (reference sequence). Here the CDR3 DNA reads TGTGCCAGCAGCTTAAGCCCAGGTCAAGAGACCCAGTACTTC. It specifies CASSLSPGQETQYF.